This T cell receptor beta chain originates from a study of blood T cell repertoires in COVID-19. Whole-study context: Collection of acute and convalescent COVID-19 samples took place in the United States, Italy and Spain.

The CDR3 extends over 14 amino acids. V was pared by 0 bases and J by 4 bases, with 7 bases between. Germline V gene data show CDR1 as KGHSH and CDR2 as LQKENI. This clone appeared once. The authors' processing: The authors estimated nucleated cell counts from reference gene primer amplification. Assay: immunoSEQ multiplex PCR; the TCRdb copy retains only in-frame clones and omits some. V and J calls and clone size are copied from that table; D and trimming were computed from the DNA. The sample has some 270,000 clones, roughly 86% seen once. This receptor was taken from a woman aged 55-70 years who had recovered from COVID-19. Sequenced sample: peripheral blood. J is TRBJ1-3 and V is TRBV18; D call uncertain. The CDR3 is CASSPPSVGNTIYF. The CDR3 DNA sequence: TGTGCCAGCTCACCACCATCGGTCGGAAACACCATATATTTT.